Presented here are 8 T cell receptor beta chains from one specimen sequenced in a study of T cell responses to AZD1222 COVID-19 vaccine (dated by TCRdb to the early 2020s). The receptor library was made with the immunoSEQ multiplex PCR assay. Not all clones reach the TCRdb copy of this immuneACCESS table, which keeps in-frame sequences only. Checked studies attribute under half of the gap to unresolved V genes and leave the rest unexplained. Recorded for this sample are some 120,000 clones; about 91% of them occurred a single time. The ten largest clones add up to roughly 1.5% of the sample. In the paper's terms, the time point label means: about 28 days (+/-7) after the second vaccine dose. The sequencing used peripheral blood, collected 28 days after the second AZD1222 dose. The receptors were gathered from an adult who received the AZD1222 COVID-19 vaccine.

The rearrangement uses TRBV9 and TRBJ1-6; the match to TRBD1 covers 9 bases. The CDR3 length is 13 residues. V was pared by 7 bases and J by 9 bases, with 5 bases of the junction left unmatched. CDR1 and CDR2 from the germline V gene are SGDLS and YYNGEE. CDR3 coding DNA: TGTGCCAGCGGAGGACAGGGGACTTCACCCCTCCACTTT. Protein sequence: CASGGQGTSPLHF.

V usage is TRBV2 and J usage is TRBJ2-5, with 7 bases identical to TRBD1. In germline, CDR1 is SNHLY, CDR2 FYNNEI. This CDR3 is built from 14 residues. After removal of 4 bases from V and 5 bases from J, the junction contained 7 bases not matched to a gene. The DNA for the CDR3 is TGTGCCAGCAGTGGGTGGACAGGCGGGGAGACCCAGTACTTC. Protein: CASSGWTGGETQYF.

V usage is TRBV18 and J usage is TRBJ2-7; 10 positions agree with TRBD2. With 3 bases clipped from V and 3 bases from J, the junction kept 5 bases outside the gene matches. CDR1 is KGHSH, CDR2 LQKENI, per germline. The CDR3 is made up of 15 amino acids. CDR3 in amino acids: CASSPGTSANYEQYF. CDR3 nucleotide sequence: TGTGCCAGCTCACCGGGGACTAGCGCGAACTACGAGCAGTACTTC.

V gene TRBV29-1 combines with J gene TRBJ2-3; possible D gene TRBD2, 5 bases. The V gene's germline CDR1 is SQVTM and CDR2 ANQGSEA. The CDR3 has 13 amino acids. V lost 8 bases and J lost 4, with 16 bases in between. CDR3 loop: CSPKFGNSDTQYF. The CDR3 nucleotides are TGCAGCCCGAAGTTCGGGAACTCAGATACGCAGTATTTT.

CDR3 residues: CASSEGTSGLTDTQYF. In DNA form, the CDR3 reads TGTGCCAGCAGTGAAGGGACTAGCGGACTCACAGATACGCAGTATTTT. V is TRBV2 and J is TRBJ2-3; 10 bases are shared with TRBD2. This CDR3 region has 16 residues. Germline CDR1 reads SNHLY; CDR2 reads FYNNEI. V shed 1 base and J 2 bases; nucleotides not matched to a gene: 3.

The V call is TRBV6-5, the J call TRBJ2-3, with D perhaps TRBD2 (5 bases). The CDR3 is made up of 15 amino acids. CDR1 is MNHEY, CDR2 SVGAGI, per germline. V lost 6 bases and J lost 0, with 13 bases in between. The CDR3 DNA reads TGTGCCAGCAGATGGGTGGGAGAAAGCACAGATACGCAGTATTTT. Amino acids: CASRWVGESTDTQYF.

At least ten counts were recorded for this clone. This same CDR3 is encoded by further DNA sequences in the sample. J is TRBJ2-2 and V is TRBV27, with D unresolved. The CDR3 covers 12 residues. Per germline, CDR1 MNHEY and CDR2 SMNVEV (reference sequence). The V end was cut by 5 bases, the J end by 4 bases, with 5 bases between. The DNA for the CDR3 is TGTGCCAGCAGTCCCCTCACCGGGGAGCTGTTTTTT. It codes for CASSPLTGELFF.

The CDR3 DNA reads TGTGCCAGCAGCCAACTACCGCCGTCCTCCTACAATGAGCAGTTCTTC. Protein product: CASSQLPPSSYNEQFF. The genes are TRBV3-1 (or the pseudogene TRBV3-2) and TRBJ2-1; D not certain. The CDR3 totals 16 residues. CDR1 LGHDT and CDR2 YNNKEL come from the germline V gene (reference sequence). Trimming took 2 bases from V and 0 from J, leaving 11 bases between them.